One sample yielded the 15 T cell receptor beta chains listed below, sequenced in a study of blood T cells in healthy people across ages. A sample-barcoded 5' primer and a J-beta primer mix were used in a second PCR of roughly 7 to 12 cycles. TCRdb called the 5' RACE reads again in MiXCR, with one record for every CDR3 protein. The sample has over 1.5 million distinct CDR3 sequences; less than 50% are singletons. Sequenced material: blood. These receptors originate from a middle-aged woman in good health.

The V gene is TRBV4-3, the J gene TRBJ1-6; possible D gene TRBD1, 6 bases. The CDR3 has 18 residues. Looked up from germline, CDR1 is LGHNA and CDR2 is YSLEER. The ends were cut back, 3 bases at V and 0 bases at J, with 15 bases in the middle. For the CDR3, the DNA is TGCGCCAGCAGCCAGCCGGGGACAACGAGCTCCTATAATTCACCCCTCCACTTT. This encodes CASSQPGTTSSYNSPLHF.

This chain links TRBV20-1 with TRBJ1-4; the match to TRBD1 covers 8 bases. The trim removed 1 base at V and 8 bases at J, leaving 6 bases unmatched. The CDR3 is made up of 14 amino acids. The V gene's germline CDR1 is DFQATT and CDR2 SNEGSKA (reference sequence). CDR3 sequence reads: CSARVGTGAEKLFF. DNA for the CDR3: TGCAGTGCTAGAGTGGGGACAGGAGCCGAAAAACTGTTTTTT.

This chain uses TRBV20-1 with TRBJ2-6, with D uncertain. Between the trimmed V and J ends, which lost 2 bases and 4 bases, there was a span of 12 bases. CDR1 is DFQATT, CDR2 SNEGSKA, per germline (reference sequence). CDR3 size: 15 residues. The CDR3 region is CSARTDGPGANVLTF. CDR3 bases: TGCAGTGCTAGAACTGACGGGCCGGGGGCCAACGTCCTGACTTTC.

Only a few counts were recorded for this clonotype. The chain employs TRBV28 and TRBJ2-5; D unclear. Trimming removed 5 bases at V and 2 bases at J, with 12 bases between. This CDR3 comprises 14 residues. CDR1 MDHEN and CDR2 SYDVKM come from the germline V gene. Here the CDR3 reads CASSPTTLQETQYF. In nucleotides, the CDR3 is TGTGCCAGCAGTCCGACGACCTTACAAGAGACCCAGTACTTC.

The chain's CDR3 is CASSLWASGTETQYF. The DNA of the CDR3 is TGTGCCAGCAGTTTATGGGCTAGCGGGACGGAGACCCAGTACTTC. The chain joins TRBV27 to TRBJ2-5, with 9 bases lining up with TRBD2. Germline-derived CDR1 and CDR2 are MNHEY and SMNVEV (reference sequence). V dropped 1 base and J dropped 5; count of bases not matched to a gene: 5. This CDR3 is built from 15 residues.

The chain couples TRBV6-2 or TRBV6-3 to TRBJ1-1; no firm D call. The V gene lost 2 bases and the J gene lost 0 bases, with 7 bases spanning the gap. The CDR3 extends over 14 amino acids. Germline assignment: CDR1 MNHEY and CDR2 SVGEGT. CDR3 loop: CASSYASMNTEAFF. The CDR3 DNA sequence: TGTGCCAGCAGTTACGCCAGCATGAACACTGAAGCTTTCTTT.

CDR3 coding DNA: TGTGCCAGCAAGATGACGGCGGCCGCAAGTGGCTACACCTTC. As protein: CASKMTAAASGYTF. V and J are TRBV6-2 or TRBV6-3 and TRBJ1-2, with D uncertain. Germline V lookup: CDR1 MNHEY, CDR2 SVGEGT. Trimming pared 7 bases from V and 7 bases from J, leaving 19 bases between. The CDR3 covers 14 residues.

The chain recombines TRBV10-3 with TRBJ2-1; 15 bases align to TRBD2. Germline V gene lookup returns CDR1 ENHRY and CDR2 SYGVKD. The V gene end was trimmed by 3 bases and the J gene end by 6 bases; junction bases not matched to a gene: 9. The CDR3 totals 18 residues. The CDR3 DNA follows: TGTGCCATCAGTGACCCGGGACTAGCGGGGGGAGTAATCAATGAGCAGTTCTTC. This sequence encodes CAISDPGLAGGVINEQFF.

CDR3 in amino acids: CASSLPTGGGKNIQYF. The CDR3 nucleotides read TGTGCCAGCAGTTTACCCACAGGGGGTGGAAAAAACATTCAGTACTTC. The chain joins TRBV28 to TRBJ2-4, with 8 bases lining up with TRBD1. The CDR3 length is 16 residues. CDR1 is MDHEN, CDR2 SYDVKM, per germline. The J segment lost 4 bases and the V segment lost 2 bases, leaving 7 bases of the junction unmatched.

This clonotype was found a few times. The chain carries TRBV4-1 and TRBJ2-5; D is possibly TRBD1 or TRBD2 (6 bases each). CDR1 MGHRA and CDR2 YSYEKL come from the germline V gene. V gave up 3 bases and J gave up 5 bases, with 19 bases separating them. The CDR3 loop spans 16 amino acids. CDR3 amino acids: CASSHPEGGIQETQYF. CDR3 DNA sequence: TGCGCCAGCAGCCATCCCGAAGGGGGGATCCAGGAGACCCAGTACTTC.

The chain is built from TRBV20-1 and TRBJ2-7; 7 bases agree with TRBD1. The CDR3 has 15 residues. The V and J ends lost 4 bases and 0 bases, in that order; junction bases with no gene match: 9. Germline V gene sequence: CDR1 DFQATT, CDR2 SNEGSKA (reference sequence). This chain's CDR3 is CSAIRWDSDSYEQYF. The CDR3 DNA follows: TGCAGTGCTATTCGCTGGGACAGCGACTCCTACGAGCAGTACTTC.

The V gene is TRBV24-1, the J gene TRBJ2-5; D may match TRBD1 or TRBD2 (5 bases each). The germline CDR1 and CDR2 sequences are KGHDR and SFDVKD. This CDR3 has 13 residues. Trimming removed 7 bases at V and 2 bases at J, with 10 bases between. The CDR3 is CATRDSGQETQYF. The CDR3 DNA reads TGTGCCACCAGGGACTCAGGGCAAGAGACCCAGTACTTC.

J is TRBJ1-2 and V is TRBV10-3, with 7 bases aligning to TRBD1. CDR3 size: 14 residues. The J segment lost 4 bases and the V segment lost 3 bases, leaving 5 bases of the junction unmatched. In germline, CDR1 is ENHRY, CDR2 SYGVKD. The CDR3 region has the DNA TGTGCCATCAGTGAAGACAGGGCTGGCTATGGCTACACCTTC. It encodes CAISEDRAGYGYTF.

Comments on this clonotype: The CDR3 carries no conserved terminal phenylalanine or tryptophan, so it likely arises from a read error. CDR3 sequence (DNA): TGTGCCAGCAGCGACTCCATCGAGGAGATACAGGGAACTAACTATGGCTACACCGTC. Translating gives CASSDSIEEIQGTNYGYTV. The rearrangement joins TRBV9 to TRBJ1-2; a possible D gene is TRBD1 (6 bases). The CDR3 runs to 19 residues. V was shortened by 3 bases and J by 0 bases, with 24 bases between the two germline ends. CDR1 is SGDLS and CDR2 is YYNGEE in the germline V gene.

The genes are TRBV4-2 and TRBJ2-7; 9 nucleotides line up with TRBD2. The CDR3 is 17 amino acids. CDR1 and CDR2 from the germline V gene are LGHNA and YNFKEQ. V lost 4 bases to trimming and J lost 4 bases; unmatched junction nucleotides: 14. The CDR3 nucleotides read TGTGCCAGCAGCCCCAGGGCTAGCGGGGACATATCATACGAGCAGTACTTC. Protein product: CASSPRASGDISYEQYF.